Listed below are T cell receptor beta chains from one sample, sequenced in a study of Ad26.COV2.S vaccination and SARS-CoV-2 variants. Sequencing was performed with immunoSEQ multiplex PCR; in TCRdb, only in-frame clones are kept and a portion is missing. This table has roughly 500,000 clones, roughly nine tenths appearing once. Material: peripheral blood, obtained in a trial of Ad26.COV2.S vaccine versus placebo. Receptor source: a person aged 18-65 years who received the Ad26.COV2.S COVID-19 vaccine or a placebo. Each CDR3 is given with its conserved first and last residue. A D gene is named only where the DNA matches it firmly. Clone size is not always given. Where it is, it says once, few, many or a class for expanded clones.

clone size: .; J gene: TRBJ1-2; D gene: .; V gene: TRBV5-5; CDR3 DNA: TGTGCCAGCAGCTTGGCCGGTGGATATGGCTACACCTTC; CDR3 protein: CASSLAGGYGYTF
clone size: .; J gene: TRBJ1-1; D gene: .; V gene: TRBV6-1; CDR3 DNA: TGTGCCAGCAGTGGGGACCTGTCAGGCGCCCGGAACACTGAAGCTTTCTTT; CDR3 protein: CASSGDLSGARNTEAFF
clone size: .; J gene: TRBJ2-1; D gene: TRBD1; V gene: TRBV18; CDR3 DNA: TGTGCCAGCTCATCAGGACAGGGCGCACGGGATGAGCAGTTCTTC; CDR3 protein: CASSSGQGARDEQFF
clone size: .; J gene: TRBJ2-2; D gene: TRBD1; V gene: TRBV28; CDR3 DNA: TGTGCCAGCAGTTCGACAGGGGGAACCGGGGAGCTGTTTTTT; CDR3 protein: CASSSTGGTGELFF
clone size: .; J gene: TRBJ2-7; D gene: .; V gene: TRBV7-2; CDR3 DNA: TGTGCCAGCAGCCGCGCCGGGACCTGGGGCTACGAGCAGTACTTC; CDR3 protein: CASSRAGTWGYEQYF
clone size: .; J gene: TRBJ2-3; D gene: .; V gene: TRBV5-6; CDR3 DNA: TGTGCCAGCAGCTTGAGCGCAGATACGCAGTATTTT; CDR3 protein: CASSLSADTQYF
clone size: .; J gene: TRBJ1-3; D gene: .; V gene: TRBV7-9; CDR3 DNA: TGTGCCAGCAGACCTCTACAGGGAAGCTCTGGAAACACCATATATTTT; CDR3 protein: CASRPLQGSSGNTIYF
clone size: .; J gene: TRBJ2-1; D gene: TRBD1; V gene: TRBV5-4; CDR3 DNA: TGTGCCAGCAGCTCGACAGGGGGGTCCTACAATGAGCAGTTCTTC; CDR3 protein: CASSSTGGSYNEQFF
clone size: once; J gene: TRBJ2-1; D gene: TRBD2; V gene: TRBV7-2; CDR3 DNA: TGTGCCAGCAGCTTAGGGGGGGAGGGTGAGCAGTTCTTC; CDR3 protein: CASSLGGEGEQFF
clone size: .; J gene: TRBJ1-6; D gene: .; V gene: TRBV5-4; CDR3 DNA: TGTGCCAGCAGCTTGGACCGAATAAATAATTCACCCCTCCACTTT; CDR3 protein: CASSLDRINNSPLHF
clone size: .; J gene: TRBJ1-2; D gene: .; V gene: TRBV4-3; CDR3 DNA: TGCGCCAGCAGCCAAGATCATGGTGAGGGGTTCTATGGCTACACCTTC; CDR3 protein: CASSQDHGEGFYGYTF
clone size: .; J gene: TRBJ2-7; D gene: .; V gene: TRBV7-8; CDR3 DNA: TGTGCCAGCAGCTTAGCGCTAGCTTACGAGCAGTACTTC; CDR3 protein: CASSLALAYEQYF
clone size: .; J gene: TRBJ1-2; D gene: TRBD1; V gene: TRBV4-1; CDR3 DNA: TGCGCCAGCAGGCCCAGGGGGATAGAAGGATATGGCTACACCTTC; CDR3 protein: CASRPRGIEGYGYTF
clone size: .; J gene: TRBJ2-3; D gene: TRBD2; V gene: TRBV4-3; CDR3 DNA: TGCGCCAGCAGCCAATTACCGGGGGGAGGAACAGATACGCAGTATTTT; CDR3 protein: CASSQLPGGGTDTQYF
clone size: once; J gene: TRBJ1-3; D gene: .; V gene: TRBV7-8; CDR3 DNA: TGTGCCAGCAGCCAAGCGTCCGGTCCGGGTTCTGGAAACACCATATATTTT; CDR3 protein: CASSQASGPGSGNTIYF
clone size: .; J gene: TRBJ2-1; D gene: .; V gene: TRBV19; CDR3 DNA: TGTGCCAGTAGCCGAGCCCCCTACAATGAGCAGTTCTTC; CDR3 protein: CASSRAPYNEQFF
clone size: .; J gene: TRBJ2-1; D gene: .; V gene: TRBV19; CDR3 DNA: TGTGCCAGTAGTATAGTGGGGCAGGCGGTGGGCTACAATGAGCAGTTCTTC; CDR3 protein: CASSIVGQAVGYNEQFF
clone size: .; J gene: TRBJ1-1; D gene: .; V gene: TRBV4-3; CDR3 DNA: TGCGCCAGCAGCCAAGAAAGGGAGACCTTGAACACTGAAGCTTTCTTT; CDR3 protein: CASSQERETLNTEAFF